The 26 T cell receptor beta chains listed next were all sequenced from one sample in a study of T cell repertoires in ileal Crohn's disease (dated 2019 in TCRdb). Libraries were constructed by the immunoSEQ multiplex PCR assay. This immuneACCESS table, as held by TCRdb, lists in-frame sequences with V and J called but not all clones. Of the missing ones, under half trace to an unresolved V gene in checked studies; the others have no known cause. This sample has under 150 clones in its table, and about nine tenths of those were observed once. The ten largest clonotypes hold around 10% of the sample. The label giving this sample's time point can be read as: proximal margin of the surgical specimen (macroscopically non-inflamed). Sequencing was carried out using ileal tissue. The origin of the receptors is an adult with Crohn's disease.

The rearrangement uses TRBV10-1 and TRBJ2-2; no definite D call. The CDR3 is made up of 18 amino acids. Germline assignment: CDR1 WNHNN and CDR2 SYGVQD (reference sequence). Deletions cut 4 bases from V and 8 bases from J, with 26 bases between. The CDR3 DNA is TGCGCCAGCAGTGTAAATAAAATCGGAACAGTTGCTTCGGGGGAGCTGTTTTTT. Protein sequence: CASSVNKIGTVASGELFF.

The chain uses TRBV19 and TRBJ1-2, with D perhaps matching TRBD1 (5 bases). V lost 5 bases and J lost 4, with 11 bases in between. The germline CDR1 and CDR2 sequences are LNHDA and SQIVND (reference sequence). The CDR3 sequence is 13 residues long. The CDR3: CASSYGGRYGYTF. DNA for the CDR3: TGTGCCAGTAGTTACGGGGGACGCTATGGCTACACCTTC. Using reference TRBV19 and TRBJ1-2 for the parts outside the CDR3, the full variable domain is DGGITQSPKYLFRKEGQNVTLSCEQNLNHDAMYWYRQDPGQGLRLIYYSQIVNDFQKGDIAEGYSVSREKKESFPLTVTSAQKNPTAFYLCASSYGGRYGYTFGSGTRLTVV.

The V gene is TRBV6-1, the J gene TRBJ2-7; D not certain. CDR1 is MNHNS, CDR2 SASEGT, per germline. V was pared by 3 bases and J by 2 bases, with 8 bases between. The CDR3 runs to 13 residues. CDR3 DNA sequence: TGTGCCAGCAGTGAGTACCTTACCTACGAGCAGTACTTC. Its translation: CASSEYLTYEQYF.

This clone appeared a single time. This chain uses TRBV29-1 with TRBJ1-2; 8 nucleotides align to TRBD1. Germline V gene sequence: CDR1 SQVTM, CDR2 ANQGSEA. V trimming: 3 bases; J trimming: 8 bases; junction bases outside the gene matches: 17. The CDR3 consists of 16 residues. The CDR3 spells CSVEASGGPNGRGYTF. CDR3 coding DNA: TGCAGCGTTGAGGCCTCAGGGGGCCCCAATGGAAGAGGCTACACCTTC.

The rearrangement joins TRBV5-1 to TRBJ2-1, with D perhaps matching TRBD2 (5 bases). CDR1 and CDR2 from the germline V gene are SGHRS and YFSETQ. The CDR3 runs 13 residues. V lost 6 bases, J lost 4 bases, and 11 bases lay in between. The CDR3 is CASIRGSYNEQFF. CDR3 nucleotides: TGCGCCAGCATACGGGGATCATACAATGAGCAGTTCTTC.

The chain joins TRBV28 to TRBJ2-7, with 7 bases fitting TRBD2. This CDR3 is 15 amino acids long. CDR1 and CDR2 (germline): MDHEN, SYDVKM. Trimming took 6 bases from V and 9 from J; bases not matched to a gene: 17. CDR3 nucleotides: TGTGCCAGCAGCTCCCCCGGGACGGGGGGTAGGGTGCAGTACTTC. Amino acids: CASSSPGTGGRVQYF.

This clone was recorded a few times. DNA for the CDR3: TGTGCCAGCAGCCCCGTAGGGAGAGTGTACGAGCAGTACTTC. Translation gives CASSPVGRVYEQYF. This chain joins TRBV6-5 and TRBJ2-7, with D possibly being TRBD2 (5 bases). The V gene's germline CDR1 is MNHEY and CDR2 SVGAGI. The ends were cut back, 6 bases at V and 4 bases at J, with 16 bases in the middle. The CDR3 has 14 amino acids.

The CDR3 DNA is TGTGCCAGCAGTTATGCTGCAACTGGACAAAGTCGGGCCAACGTCCTGACTTTC. It is translated as CASSYAATGQSRANVLTF. The genes are TRBV25-1 and TRBJ2-6; TRBD1 might be the D (5 bases). V was clipped by 5 bases and J by 5 bases, with 22 bases between them. There are 18 residues in the CDR3. CDR1 MGHDK and CDR2 SYGVNS come from the germline V gene.

This clone was counted a single time. V is TRBV11-3 and J is TRBJ2-1; no reliable D call. The CDR3 has 13 amino acids. Germline V gene sequence: CDR1 SGHNT, CDR2 YENEEA. The V end lost 5 bases, the J end lost 10 bases, and 15 bases lay between the germline ends. The CDR3 reads CASSPAPRREQFF. Here the CDR3 DNA reads TGTGCCAGCAGCCCCGCCCCGAGGCGGGAGCAGTTCTTC.

The table lists this clone with a count of one. DNA of the CDR3: TGTGCCAGCAGTTTAAATGGAGGGTTGGGTAGCAATCAGCCCCAGCATTTT. Amino acid sequence: CASSLNGGLGSNQPQHF. V gene TRBV27 combines with J gene TRBJ1-5, with D hard to call. V dropped 2 bases and J dropped 0 bases, with 14 bases sitting between them. This CDR3 has 17 amino acids. Germline CDR1 is MNHEY and CDR2 is SMNVEV (reference sequence).

The rearrangement links TRBV9 to TRBJ1-1, with D unclear. Germline V gene data show CDR1 as SGDLS and CDR2 as YYNGEE. The CDR3 has 13 amino acids. The V and J ends lost 3 bases and 11 bases respectively, with 17 bases between them. The CDR3 coding sequence is TGTGCCAGCAGCGGCGAAATCATGGGTATGGCTTTCTTT. This codes for CASSGEIMGMAFF.

The CDR3 loop is CASSPRGHPNEKLFF. The CDR3 DNA follows: TGTGCCAGCTCACCCCGGGGGCACCCTAATGAAAAACTGTTTTTT. The chain couples TRBV18 to TRBJ1-4, with a weak D call TRBD1 (6 bases). CDR3 length: 15 residues. The V end was cut by 3 bases, the J end by 3 bases, with 11 bases between. Germline V gene data show CDR1 as KGHSH and CDR2 as LQKENI.

The rearrangement joins TRBV4-2 to TRBJ1-2, with D perhaps matching TRBD1 (5 bases). CDR1 and CDR2 (germline): LGHNA, YNFKEQ. V lost 1 base to trimming and J lost 8 bases, with 26 bases between them. CDR3 length equals 18 residues. CDR3 loop: CASSQGLAVTGTLYGYTF. The CDR3 nucleotides read TGTGCCAGCAGCCAAGGATTGGCAGTGACGGGGACTCTCTACGGCTACACCTTC.

This clone came up once. This rearrangement joins TRBV10-3 to TRBJ2-2; no firm D call. The CDR3 is made up of 12 amino acids. V lost 7 bases and J 3 bases, leaving 6 bases between the germline ends. Germline CDR1 is ENHRY and CDR2 is SYGVKD. CDR3 sequence (DNA): TGTGCCATCAACCCGGACACCGGGGAGCTGTTTTTT. Encoded protein: CAINPDTGELFF.

V usage is TRBV5-4 and J usage is TRBJ2-2, with TRBD1 as a possible D gene (6 bases). The length of the CDR3 is 17 residues. V was cut by 0 bases and J by 7 bases, with 19 bases left in between. The germline V gene encodes CDR1 SGHNT and CDR2 YYREEE (reference sequence). CDR3 in amino acids: CASSLEGQVFVYGELFF. The CDR3 nucleotides are TGTGCCAGCAGCTTGGAGGGACAAGTTTTTGTGTACGGGGAGCTGTTTTTT.

The rearrangement uses TRBV4-1 and TRBJ1-2; D may be TRBD1 (5 bases). The CDR3 length is 15 residues. Trimming took 0 bases from V and 2 from J, leaving 10 bases between them. The V gene's germline CDR1 is MGHRA and CDR2 YSYEKL. CDR3 DNA: TGCGCCAGCAGCCAAGATCCGGGGCGAAACTATGGCTACACCTTC. It codes for CASSQDPGRNYGYTF.

This chain connects TRBV19 to TRBJ2-7; D possibly corresponds to TRBD1 (5 bases). The CDR3 contains 12 residues. The germline V gene encodes CDR1 LNHDA and CDR2 SQIVND (reference sequence). Deletions cut 3 bases from V and 7 bases from J, with 10 bases between. The CDR3 reads CASSMRTLEQYF. CDR3 bases: TGTGCCAGTAGTATGAGGACACTTGAGCAGTACTTC.

The chain recombines TRBV27 with TRBJ1-4; the match to TRBD1 covers 8 bases. The J segment lost 7 bases and the V segment lost 7 bases, leaving 17 bases of the junction unmatched. This CDR3 has 17 residues. Germline-derived CDR1 and CDR2 are MNHEY and SMNVEV (reference sequence). CDR3 DNA: TGTGCCAGCACCAGAACCTCGCGGACAGGGAATGGTGAAAAACTGTTTTTT. Translated: CASTRTSRTGNGEKLFF.

The CDR3 protein is CASSVGGLAGETQYF. CDR3 sequence (DNA): TGTGCCAGCAGCGTAGGCGGACTAGCCGGGGAGACCCAGTACTTC. The rearrangement joins TRBV11-3 to TRBJ2-5, with TRBD2 matching over 8 bases. Losses at the gene ends were 5 bases for V and 5 bases for J; bases not matched to a gene: 10. Germline-derived CDR1 and CDR2 are SGHNT and YENEEA. This CDR3 is built from 15 residues.

The chain couples TRBV5-6 to TRBJ1-6; no definite D call. The CDR3 has 16 amino acids. V lost 1 base to trimming and J lost 5 bases, with 13 bases between them. Germline lookup yields CDR1 SGHDT and CDR2 YYEEEE. CDR3 sequence: CASSLMVGRNNSPLHF. The CDR3 DNA follows: TGTGCCAGCAGCTTGATGGTAGGGCGAAATAATTCACCCCTCCACTTT.

This chain links TRBV29-1 with TRBJ1-2; D remains ambiguous. Looked up from germline, CDR1 is SQVTM and CDR2 is ANQGSEA. The V and J ends lost 0 bases and 7 bases respectively, with 12 bases between them. The CDR3 is made up of 13 amino acids. The CDR3 here is CSVEDMEGGGYTF. The CDR3 nucleotides read TGCAGCGTTGAAGATATGGAGGGCGGTGGCTACACCTTC.

This clone occurred a few times. This chain connects TRBV6-1 to TRBJ2-7, with D perhaps matching TRBD2 (7 bases). Germline lookup yields CDR1 MNHNS and CDR2 SASEGT. This CDR3 comprises 15 residues. V shed 3 bases and J shed 1 base, with 13 bases lying between them. DNA of the CDR3: TGTGCCAGCAGTGAGGAGGGGGGGGGTTCCTACGAGCAGTACTTC. Amino acids: CASSEEGGGSYEQYF.

This clone appeared a few times. V and J are TRBV5-5 and TRBJ1-1; D ambiguous. CDR3 size: 13 residues. Trimming cost V 3 bases and J 3 bases, with 9 bases left between them. CDR1 is SGHKS and CDR2 is YYEKEE in the germline V gene (reference sequence). The CDR3: CASSWVVDTEAFF. CDR3 coding DNA: TGTGCCAGCAGCTGGGTGGTGGACACTGAAGCTTTCTTT.

This rearrangement joins TRBV27 to TRBJ2-1; 9 bases map to TRBD1. Germline V gene sequence: CDR1 MNHEY, CDR2 SMNVEV (reference sequence). The V and J ends lost 6 bases and 6 bases, in that order; junction bases with no gene match: 9. The CDR3 is made up of 15 amino acids. This CDR3 is CASRSGTGLVNEQFF. The CDR3 coding sequence is TGTGCCAGCAGATCCGGGACAGGGCTGGTCAATGAGCAGTTCTTC.

V usage is TRBV6-5 and J usage is TRBJ1-1; D unclear. Germline CDR1 and CDR2: MNHEY and SVGAGI. V shed 0 bases and J shed 4 bases, with 12 bases lying between them. This CDR3 is 15 amino acids long. CDR3 in amino acids: CASSYSSGHGTEAFF. DNA of the CDR3: TGTGCCAGCAGTTACTCTTCCGGGCACGGCACTGAAGCTTTCTTT.

This chain uses TRBV19 with TRBJ1-3, with D perhaps TRBD1 (5 bases). Per the germline V gene, CDR1 is LNHDA and CDR2 is SQIVND (reference sequence). V was cut by 9 bases and J by 8 bases, with 17 bases left in between. This CDR3 is 13 amino acids long. As DNA, the CDR3 is TGTGCCAGCTCTGGGACGGCCTGGGACACCATATATTTT. It translates to CASSGTAWDTIYF.